This entry describes one TCR beta chain. The data derive from a study of OX40 agonist ivuxolimab in advanced cancers. Background on the study: Patients with prior anti-PD-1, anti-PD-L1 or anti-CTLA-4 therapy were eligible; less than 50% had some. Three patients showed partial responses: one hepatocellular carcinoma and two cutaneous melanoma cases.

Measured with immunoSEQ multiplex PCR; TCRdb has only the in-frame clones, and not every one. This repertoire shows some 45,000 clones, around 89% found once; its top ten account for about a sixth. V was cut by 0 bases and J by 6 bases, with 10 bases left in between. This CDR3 has 13 residues. Germline lookup yields CDR1 SGHNT and CDR2 YYREEE (reference sequence). This TCR was recovered from an adult with an advanced solid tumor such as melanoma, head and neck, liver or kidney cancer. The chain uses TRBV5-4 and TRBJ2-7, with D hard to call. The sample in question was CD4+ or CD8+ T cells sorted from blood, obtained in a trial of the OX40 agonist ivuxolimab. The chain's CDR3 is CASSLATAFEQYF. The CDR3 nucleotides read TGTGCCAGCAGCTTGGCCACGGCCTTCGAGCAGTACTTC. The full variable domain, rest sourced from reference TRBV5-4 and TRBJ2-7, is ETGVTQSPTHLIKTRGQQVTLRCSSQSGHNTVSWYQQALGQGPQFIFQYYREEENGRGNFPPRFSGLQFPNYSSELNVNALELDDSALYLCASSLATAFEQYFGPGTRLTVT.